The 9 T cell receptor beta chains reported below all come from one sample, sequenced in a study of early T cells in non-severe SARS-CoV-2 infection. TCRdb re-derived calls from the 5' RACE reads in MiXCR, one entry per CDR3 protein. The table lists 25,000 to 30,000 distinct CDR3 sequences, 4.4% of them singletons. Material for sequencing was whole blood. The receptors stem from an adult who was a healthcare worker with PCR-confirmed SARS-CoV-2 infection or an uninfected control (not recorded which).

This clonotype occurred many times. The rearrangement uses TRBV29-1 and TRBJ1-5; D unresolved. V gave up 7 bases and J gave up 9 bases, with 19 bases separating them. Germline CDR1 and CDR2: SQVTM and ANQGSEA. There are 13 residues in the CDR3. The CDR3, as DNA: TGCAGCGCTGAGGTCACAGACCGGGGGCCCCAGCATTTT. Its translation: CSAEVTDRGPQHF.

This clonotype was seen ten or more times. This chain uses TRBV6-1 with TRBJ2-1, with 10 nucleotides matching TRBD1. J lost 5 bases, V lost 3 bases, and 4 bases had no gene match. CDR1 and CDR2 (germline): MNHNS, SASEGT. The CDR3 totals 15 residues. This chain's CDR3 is CASSDRTGGNNEQFF. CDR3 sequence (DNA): TGTGCCAGCAGTGACCGGACAGGGGGGAACAATGAGCAGTTCTTC.

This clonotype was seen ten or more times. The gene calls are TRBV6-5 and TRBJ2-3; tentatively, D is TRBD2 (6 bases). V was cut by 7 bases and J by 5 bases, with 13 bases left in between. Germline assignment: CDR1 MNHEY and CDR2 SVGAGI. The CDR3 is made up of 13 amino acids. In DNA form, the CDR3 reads TGTGCCAGCAAGAGGGGAGGTCGAGATACGCAGTATTTT. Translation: CASKRGGRDTQYF.

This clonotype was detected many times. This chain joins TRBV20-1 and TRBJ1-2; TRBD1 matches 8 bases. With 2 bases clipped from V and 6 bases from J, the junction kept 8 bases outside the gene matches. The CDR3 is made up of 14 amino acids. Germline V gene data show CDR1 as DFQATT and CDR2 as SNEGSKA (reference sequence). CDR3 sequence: CSARQGQVIDGYTF. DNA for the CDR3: TGCAGTGCTAGACAGGGACAGGTTATAGATGGCTACACCTTC.

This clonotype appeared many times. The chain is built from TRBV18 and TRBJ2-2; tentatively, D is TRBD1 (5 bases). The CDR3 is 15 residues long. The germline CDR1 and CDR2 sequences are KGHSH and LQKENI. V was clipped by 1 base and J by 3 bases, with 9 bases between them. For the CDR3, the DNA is TGTGCCAGCTCACCACTGGCCAGGGACACCGGGGAGCTGTTTTTT. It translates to CASSPLARDTGELFF.

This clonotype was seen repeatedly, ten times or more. This CDR3 is CSAASGGEVDTQYF. Here the CDR3 DNA reads TGCAGTGCAGCTAGCGGGGGTGAGGTAGATACGCAGTATTTT. The rearrangement uses TRBV20-1 and TRBJ2-3; 10 nucleotides agree with TRBD2. Germline CDR1 is DFQATT and CDR2 is SNEGSKA (reference sequence). The CDR3 covers 14 residues. V shed 6 bases, J shed 5 bases, and the junction held 8 bases outside the gene matches.

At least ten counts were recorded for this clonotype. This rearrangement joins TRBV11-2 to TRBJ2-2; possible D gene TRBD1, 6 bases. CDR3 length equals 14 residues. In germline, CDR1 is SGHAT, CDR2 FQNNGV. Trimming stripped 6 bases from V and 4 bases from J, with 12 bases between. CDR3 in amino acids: CASRPGHRTGELFF. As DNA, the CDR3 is TGTGCCAGCAGACCGGGACACCGCACCGGGGAGCTGTTTTTT.

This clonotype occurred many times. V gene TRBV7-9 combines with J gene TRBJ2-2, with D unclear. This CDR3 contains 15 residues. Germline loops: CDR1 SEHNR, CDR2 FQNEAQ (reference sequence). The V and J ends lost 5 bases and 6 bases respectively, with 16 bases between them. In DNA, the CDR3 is TGTGCCAGCAGCCCCGTACTATCCACCCCCGGGGAGCTGTTTTTT. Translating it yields CASSPVLSTPGELFF.

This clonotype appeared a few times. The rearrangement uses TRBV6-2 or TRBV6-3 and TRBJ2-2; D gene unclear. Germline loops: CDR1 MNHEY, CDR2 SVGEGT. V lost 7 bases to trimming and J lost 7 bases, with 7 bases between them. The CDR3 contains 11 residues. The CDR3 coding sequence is TGTGCCAGCACCGATCACGGGGAGCTGTTTTTT. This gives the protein CASTDHGELFF.